The 20 T cell receptor beta chains reported below all come from one sample, sequenced in a study of blood T cells in healthy people across ages. Alongside a J-beta primer mix, a sample-barcoded 5' primer served in a second PCR lasting about 7 to 12 cycles. TCRdb passed the 5' RACE reads through MiXCR, listing each CDR3 protein once. The table records 2 million or so distinct CDR3 sequences, roughly 50% of them present only once. Sequenced input: blood. The receptors were sampled from a woman in her forties in good health.

This rearrangement joins TRBV7-8 to TRBJ2-5; D may match TRBD1 or TRBD2 (5 bases each). This CDR3 is built from 16 residues. The V end lost 1 base, the J end lost 11 bases, and 23 bases lay between the germline ends. The germline V gene encodes CDR1 SGHVS and CDR2 FQNEAQ. This chain's CDR3 is CASSLELALGVDEQYF. DNA of the CDR3: TGTGCCAGCAGCTTAGAGCTGGCTCTGGGGGTCGATGAGCAGTACTTC. The full variable domain, its missing parts supplied by reference TRBV7-8 and TRBJ2-5, is GAGVSQSPRYKVAKRGQDVALRCDPISGHVSLFWYQQALGQGPEFLTYFQNEAQLDKSGLPSDRFFAERPEGSVSTLKIQRTQQEDSAVYLCASSLELALGVDEQYFGPGTRLLVL.

The V gene is TRBV24-1, the J gene TRBJ2-1, with D tentatively TRBD2 (7 bases). The V end lost 3 bases, the J end lost 7 bases, and 18 bases lay between the germline ends. From germline, CDR1 is KGHDR and CDR2 SFDVKD. The CDR3 totals 16 residues. CDR3 coding DNA: TGTGCCACCAGTGATCCTCGGGGGGCCAGCAGGAATGAGCAGTTCTTC. Translated: CATSDPRGASRNEQFF.

The V call is TRBV20-1, the J call TRBJ2-5; the match to TRBD1 covers 9 bases. Trimming took 1 base from V and 11 from J; bases not matched to a gene: 14. Germline CDR1 is DFQATT and CDR2 is SNEGSKA (reference sequence). The CDR3 contains 15 residues. The CDR3 loop reads CSARAMGQGAGEQYF. In DNA form, the CDR3 reads TGCAGTGCTAGAGCAATGGGACAGGGCGCGGGGGAGCAGTACTTC.

About this clonotype: The junction does not match germline at one end; this may be a read error. This chain joins TRBV7-2 and TRBJ2-3, with D hard to call. The CDR3 has 14 residues. Germline V gives CDR1 SGHTA, CDR2 FQGNSA. The CDR3 protein is CACSSTPRTDTQYF. CDR3 bases: TGTGCCTGCAGCTCTACCCCTAGAACAGATACGCAGTATTTT.

DNA of the CDR3: TGTGCCAGCAGCTTGGGGGTGGGGATTAACTATGGCTACACCTTC. This gives the protein CASSLGVGINYGYTF. The V gene is TRBV5-5, the J gene TRBJ1-2; no clear D gene. CDR1 SGHKS and CDR2 YYEKEE come from the germline V gene (reference sequence). This CDR3 spans 15 amino acids. V was shortened by 0 bases and J by 1 base, with 10 bases between the two germline ends.

This clonotype has only a few counts. The chain couples TRBV3-1 to TRBJ2-5, with 9 bases lining up with TRBD1. CDR3 length equals 14 residues. Germline V gives CDR1 LGHDT, CDR2 YNNKEL (reference sequence). V trimming: 11 bases; J trimming: 4 bases; junction bases outside the gene matches: 11. This CDR3 is CAAAGDRDRETQYF. The CDR3 DNA sequence: TGTGCCGCAGCTGGGGACAGGGACAGAGAGACCCAGTACTTC.

The chain joins TRBV7-2 to TRBJ2-1; unclear D gene. V gave up 0 bases and J gave up 8 bases, with 14 bases separating them. Germline V gives CDR1 SGHTA, CDR2 FQGNSA. The CDR3 has 15 residues. The CDR3 DNA reads TGTGCCAGCAGCTTAGCGATCCAGGATGGGGATGAGCAGTTCTTC. Translation gives CASSLAIQDGDEQFF.

V gene TRBV7-2 combines with J gene TRBJ2-3; no definite D call. The CDR3 spans 15 residues. The ends were cut back, 0 bases at V and 4 bases at J, with 11 bases in the middle. CDR1 and CDR2 from the germline V gene are SGHTA and FQGNSA. The CDR3 region has the DNA TGTGCCAGCAGCTTAGCCCGAGCAGAACCAGATACGCAGTATTTT. Translating gives CASSLARAEPDTQYF.

There are a few counts of this clonotype. The chain joins TRBV4-3 to TRBJ2-7, with 7 positions matching TRBD1. The V gene's germline CDR1 is LGHNA and CDR2 YSLEER. This CDR3 has 15 amino acids. Losses at the gene ends were 1 base for V and 3 bases for J; bases not matched to a gene: 6. The CDR3 nucleotides are TGCGCCAGCAGCCAAGTAGGACAGGCATTCTACGAGCAGTACTTC. Encoded protein: CASSQVGQAFYEQYF.

This clonotype was seen many times. The chain carries TRBV4-2 and TRBJ2-5; D unclear. This CDR3 comprises 14 residues. V shed 0 bases and J shed 1 base, with 6 bases lying between them. Germline V lookup: CDR1 LGHNA, CDR2 YNFKEQ. CDR3: CASSQDWGQETQYF. In DNA, the CDR3 is TGTGCCAGCAGCCAAGATTGGGGCCAAGAGACCCAGTACTTC.

The chain links TRBV21-1 to TRBJ1-6. TRBV21-1 has pseudogene status. The CDR3 runs 19 residues. In DNA form, the CDR3 reads TGTGCCAGCAGCAATTCAGTCGGTAGGGTGAGCTCCTATAATTCACCCCTCCACTTT. Residues: CASSNSVGRVSSYNSPLHF.

The V call is TRBV7-2, the J call TRBJ2-5, with 7 nucleotides matching TRBD2. The germline gives CDR1 SGHTA, CDR2 FQGNSA. With V trimmed by 8 bases and J by 11 bases, 20 bases remained unmatched. This CDR3 region has 15 residues. The CDR3 DNA is TGTGCCAGCGCCGGGGACTACCTGGTAACGAATGAGCAGTACTTC. This gives the protein CASAGDYLVTNEQYF.

The V and J genes are TRBV20-1 and TRBJ1-2, with TRBD1 matching over 7 bases. Trimming removed 8 bases from V and 4 bases from J; junction bases left unmatched: 16. CDR1 and CDR2 (germline): DFQATT, SNEGSKA (reference sequence). The CDR3 is 15 amino acids. The CDR3 bases are TGCAGTCGATTGAATGCGGGACAGTCCGTCTATGGCTACACCTTC. Translated: CSRLNAGQSVYGYTF.

In its sample, this clonotype was seen a few times. The CDR3 DNA reads TGTGCCAGCAGTTCCCCCGAGGCTGGGGGGCGTCATACGCAGTATTTT. Protein sequence: CASSSPEAGGRHTQYF. The chain recombines TRBV7-9 with TRBJ2-3, with D possibly called TRBD1 or TRBD2 (6 bases each). Germline V gene sequence: CDR1 SEHNR, CDR2 FQNEAQ (reference sequence). V dropped 6 bases and J dropped 7 bases, with 23 bases sitting between them. This CDR3 is built from 16 residues.

This sequence joins TRBV27 and TRBJ2-3; 8 nucleotides agree with TRBD2. CDR1 is MNHEY and CDR2 is SMNVEV in the germline V gene (reference sequence). The CDR3 runs 17 residues. The junction had 6 bases not matched to a gene; V was cut back by 1 base and J by 0 bases. The CDR3, as DNA: TGTGCCAGCAGTTTATTCGGCCTAGCGGGCAGCACAGATACGCAGTATTTT. As protein: CASSLFGLAGSTDTQYF.

V and J are TRBV3-1 and TRBJ1-2; D unresolved. Per the germline V gene, CDR1 is LGHDT and CDR2 is YNNKEL (reference sequence). The CDR3 spans 18 residues. V was trimmed by 1 base and J by 0 bases, leaving 18 bases between them. In DNA, the CDR3 is TGTGCCAGCAGCCAAGGGATCTCACTGGGGAACCCTAACTATGGCTACACCTTC. It is translated as CASSQGISLGNPNYGYTF.

As regards this clonotype: This may stem from a read error, because a much larger clone lies one nucleotide away. The V gene is TRBV20-1, the J gene TRBJ2-1; TRBD2 aligns across 12 bases. Per germline, CDR1 DFQATT and CDR2 SNEGSKA (reference sequence). The CDR3 spans 15 residues. The junction had 2 bases not matched to a gene; V was cut back by 3 bases and J by 2 bases. For the CDR3, the DNA is TGCAGTGCTAGGACTAGCGGGAGTACCTACAATGAGCAGTTCTTC. Amino acid sequence: CSARTSGSTYNEQFF.

The CDR3 nucleotides are TGTGCCAGCAGTTGGAAAGGAGGGTATCAGCCCCAGCATTTT. Its protein is CASSWKGGYQPQHF. The chain recombines TRBV6-2 or TRBV6-3 with TRBJ1-5; the D is unclear. V lost 4 bases and J 5 bases, leaving 12 bases between the germline ends. The CDR3 is made up of 14 amino acids. Per germline, CDR1 MNHEY and CDR2 SVGEGT.

This clonotype was picked up a small number of times. The V call is TRBV4-1, the J call TRBJ2-7; 9 bases match TRBD1. The closer fit of TRBJ2-5 to the DNA end suggests the J call may be wrong. The CDR3 is 14 residues long. Looked up from germline, CDR1 is MGHRA and CDR2 is YSYEKL. The CDR3 DNA is TGCGCCAGCAGCAAATGGGACAGGGCAGAGACCCAGTACTTC. Protein: CASSKWDRAETQYF.

This rearrangement joins TRBV7-9 to TRBJ2-7; D ambiguous. The length of the CDR3 is 16 residues. Per the germline V gene, CDR1 is SEHNR and CDR2 is FQNEAQ (reference sequence). Trimming removed 0 bases at V and 2 bases at J, with 14 bases between. This CDR3 reads CASSLAGLGSAYEQYF. The CDR3 region has the DNA TGTGCCAGCAGCTTAGCAGGTCTGGGGTCGGCCTACGAGCAGTACTTC.